Listed below are T cell receptor beta chains from one sample, sequenced in a study of shared clonotypes between healthy human individuals. The table came from immunoSEQ multiplex PCR; TCRdb's copy has only in-frame clones and leaves some out. The table records about 320,000 clones, around 86% of them present only once. The sequenced sample was memory CD8+ T cells sorted from blood. The receptor set was obtained from a man aged 18-30 years in good health. Both conserved end residues are part of each CDR3. D genes are given only for firm matches. Clone sizes are given selectively: once, few, many, or a class where the clone is expanded.

TRBD2	-	TRBV11-1	TRBJ2-7	CASSLATSGGFSYEQYF	TGTGCCAGCAGCTTAGCGACTAGCGGGGGGTTCTCCTACGAGCAGTACTTC
-	once	TRBV5-1	TRBJ2-1	CASSDNSITNEQFF	TGCGCCAGCAGCGATAATAGCATTACCAATGAGCAGTTCTTC
-	-	TRBV7-6	TRBJ2-7	CASSPGVAYEQYF	TGTGCCAGCAGCCCCGGCGTGGCCTACGAGCAGTACTTC
-	few	TRBV11-2	TRBJ2-7	CASSFQYYEQYF	TGTGCCAGCAGCTTTCAGTACTACGAGCAGTACTTC
-	-	TRBV27	TRBJ2-3	CASSSLPSTDTQYF	TGTGCCAGCAGTTCTCTCCCCAGCACAGATACGCAGTATTTT
-	-	TRBV13	TRBJ2-2	CASSSGIMSEGLDTGELFF	TGTGCCAGCAGTTCCGGGATCATGTCCGAGGGCCTCGACACCGGGGAGCTGTTTTTT
-	-	TRBV6-5	TRBJ1-2	CASSYGLAPYTF	TGTGCCAGCAGTTACGGTCTGGCCCCCTACACCTTC
-	-	TRBV29-1	TRBJ2-2	CSPFKLSGRYTGELFF	TGCAGCCCCTTTAAGTTATCGGGCCGCTACACCGGGGAGCTGTTTTTT
TRBD2	-	TRBV18	TRBJ2-1	CASSPLLAGGTHEQFF	TGTGCCAGCTCACCGCTTCTAGCGGGAGGGACCCATGAGCAGTTCTTC
-	-	TRBV7-9	TRBJ1-5	CASSLGQDNQPQHF	TGTGCCAGCAGCTTGGGGCAAGACAATCAGCCCCAGCATTTT
TRBD2	-	TRBV5-1	TRBJ2-5	CASSLAPGLAGSETQYF	TGCGCCAGCAGCTTGGCCCCGGGACTAGCGGGCTCAGAGACCCAGTACTTC
-	-	TRBV27	TRBJ2-3	CASSSQGWVTDTQYF	TGTGCCAGCAGTTCACAGGGTTGGGTCACAGATACGCAGTATTTT
TRBD1	-	TRBV10-3	TRBJ1-1	CAISELQTGVDEAFF	TGTGCCATCAGTGAGTTACAGACAGGGGTAGATGAAGCTTTCTTT
TRBD1	-	TRBV6-6	TRBJ2-5	CASTLTGSGTQYF	TGTGCCAGCACGCTGACAGGGTCGGGGACCCAGTACTTC
-	-	TRBV5-1	TRBJ2-7	CASSTLPGSEQYF	TGCGCCAGCAGCACCTTACCAGGGAGCGAGCAGTACTTC
-	-	TRBV6-5	TRBJ2-7	CASSYGADYEQYF	TGTGCCAGCAGTTACGGGGCAGACTACGAGCAGTACTTC